These T cell receptor beta chains were read from a single sample in a study of shared clonotypes between healthy human individuals. The data were produced by immunoSEQ multiplex PCR, yet TCRdb's version contains in-frame clones alone and is incomplete. The sample records roughly 2.1 million clones, approximately 94% being singletons. The sequencing input was naive CD8+ T cells from PBMCs. The source of these receptors is a man between 18 and 35 years old in good health. Some clones in this sample may be carry-over from other donors' samples. Both conserved end residues are part of each CDR3. D genes are given only for firm matches.

TRBD2 TRBV5-4 CASSLRGFASGRSGGELFF
TRBD2 TRBV27 CASSPTPAGGPVNEQFF
TRBD1 TRBV9 CASSRRGPGEDYTF
- TRBV9 CASSTRGLERGYTF
- TRBV9 CASSVEGFRGGELFF
TRBD2 TRBV5-6 CASSFTGGGPTYEQYF
TRBD2 TRBV28 CASNLAAYNEQFF
- TRBV7-8 CASSLAVYGNEKLFF
- TRBV4-1 CASSQGPSGSRTEAFF
TRBD1 TRBV27 CASSSYGTGGYEQYF
- TRBV6-1 CASKQEPRQPQHF
- TRBV27 CASSLMGGQPQHF
- TRBV14 CASSQYNTGELFF
- TRBV27 CASSPRRGDTDTQYF
- TRBV13 CASSLDREETQYF
- TRBV7-9 CASSAQLDEQFF
TRBD2 TRBV27 CASSLAGGHEQYF
- TRBV27 CASSSLGAQSGNTIYF
- TRBV14 CASSQVRSGANVLTF
- TRBV5-1 CASSFGGRDNEQFF
- TRBV18 CASSLERNEKLFF
TRBD1 TRBV28 CATRYGTGDYEQYF
TRBD2 TRBV5-8 CASSGREDSYNEQFF
- TRBV7-9 CASSFHREIGGDWGTEAFF
- TRBV7-9 CASSLSGRANTGELFF
- TRBV13 CASSLEGLGGYTF
- TRBV27 CASSLSMAGLYPQHF
- TRBV5-1 CASSNLDGGERETQYF
- TRBV28 CASSLGSGANTEAFF
TRBD2 TRBV9 CASSSGVSDPGNEQFF
TRBD1 TRBV5-5 CASSFRTGRGDTQYF
- TRBV5-1 CASRVERSGYTF
- TRBV19 CASSLGPGNEQYF
- TRBV4-1 CASSQGTTGAYYEQYF
- TRBV27 CASSLSALPYEQYF
TRBD1 TRBV19 CASSTTDRGYGYTF
- TRBV30 CAWTDTWLYTF
TRBD1 TRBV27 CASSLDRVPPTNEQYF
- TRBV6-6 CASRPGPNTGELFF
TRBD2 TRBV5-1 CASSLGSGGHTGELFF
TRBD1 TRBV30 CAWSVGQGAWQYF
- TRBV9 CASSVDAGTYNEQFF
TRBD1 TRBV29-1 CSVAGTGQAFF
- TRBV6-4 CASSVLGSGNEQFF
- TRBV15 CATSREYNHRVDYGYTF
- TRBV6-1 CASHATPNYGYTF
- TRBV27 CASSWGTSRETQYF
- TRBV4-3 CASSHGKQAFF